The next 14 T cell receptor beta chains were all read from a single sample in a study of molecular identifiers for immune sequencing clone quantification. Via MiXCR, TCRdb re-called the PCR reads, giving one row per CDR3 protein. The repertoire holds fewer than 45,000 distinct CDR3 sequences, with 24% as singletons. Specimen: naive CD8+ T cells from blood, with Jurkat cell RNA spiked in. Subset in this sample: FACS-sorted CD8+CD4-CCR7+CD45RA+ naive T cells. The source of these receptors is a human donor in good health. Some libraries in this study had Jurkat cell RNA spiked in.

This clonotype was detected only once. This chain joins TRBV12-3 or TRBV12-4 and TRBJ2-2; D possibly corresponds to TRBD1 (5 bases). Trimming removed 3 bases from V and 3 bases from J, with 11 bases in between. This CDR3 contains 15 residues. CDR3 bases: TGTGCCAGCAGTTTGGGGCCTACACACACCGGGGAGCTGTTTTTT. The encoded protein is CASSLGPTHTGELFF.

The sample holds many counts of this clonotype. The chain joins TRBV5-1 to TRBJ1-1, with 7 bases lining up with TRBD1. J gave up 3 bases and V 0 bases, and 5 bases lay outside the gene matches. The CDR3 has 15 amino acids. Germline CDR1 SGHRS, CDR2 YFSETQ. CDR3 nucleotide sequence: TGCGCCAGCAGCTTGGCCGGGACAGCTTACACTGAAGCTTTCTTT. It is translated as CASSLAGTAYTEAFF.

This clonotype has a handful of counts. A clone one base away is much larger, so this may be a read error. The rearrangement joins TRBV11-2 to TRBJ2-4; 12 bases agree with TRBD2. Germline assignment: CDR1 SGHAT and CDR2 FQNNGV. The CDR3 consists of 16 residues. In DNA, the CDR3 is TGTGCCAGCAGCCCCCCTAGCGGGGGGGCCAAAAGCATTCAGTACTTC. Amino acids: CASSPPSGGAKSIQYF.

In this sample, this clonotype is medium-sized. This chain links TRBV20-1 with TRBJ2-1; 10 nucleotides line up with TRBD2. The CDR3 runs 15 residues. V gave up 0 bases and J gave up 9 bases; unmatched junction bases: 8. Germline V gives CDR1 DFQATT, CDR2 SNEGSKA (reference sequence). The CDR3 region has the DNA TGCAGTGCTAGAGATTGGCTAGCGGGGGCTTCTGAGCAGTTCTTC. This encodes CSARDWLAGASEQFF.

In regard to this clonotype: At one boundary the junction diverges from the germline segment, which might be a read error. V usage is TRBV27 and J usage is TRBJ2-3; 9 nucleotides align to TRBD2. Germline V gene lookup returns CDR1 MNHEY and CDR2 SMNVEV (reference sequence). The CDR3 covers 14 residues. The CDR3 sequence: CASSLGLAMDTQCF. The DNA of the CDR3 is TGTGCCAGCAGTCTGGGACTAGCCATGGATACGCAGTGTTTT.

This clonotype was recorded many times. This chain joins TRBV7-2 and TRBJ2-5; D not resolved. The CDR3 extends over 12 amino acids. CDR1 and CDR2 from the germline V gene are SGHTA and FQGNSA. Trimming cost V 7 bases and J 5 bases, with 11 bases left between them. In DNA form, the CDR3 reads TGTGCCAGCACATCCCATCTGGAGACCCAGTACTTC. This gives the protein CASTSHLETQYF.

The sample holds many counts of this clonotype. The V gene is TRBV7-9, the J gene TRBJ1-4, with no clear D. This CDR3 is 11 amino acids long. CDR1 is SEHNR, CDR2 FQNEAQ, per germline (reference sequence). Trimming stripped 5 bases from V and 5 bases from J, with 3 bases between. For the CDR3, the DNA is TGTGCCAGCAGCCCGAATGAAAAACTGTTTTTT. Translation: CASSPNEKLFF.

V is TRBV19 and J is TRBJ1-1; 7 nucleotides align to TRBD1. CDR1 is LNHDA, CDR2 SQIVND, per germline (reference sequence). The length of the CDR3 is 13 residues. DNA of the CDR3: TGTGCATCCGAGACAGGGCTGAACACTGAAGCTTTCTTT. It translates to CASETGLNTEAFF.

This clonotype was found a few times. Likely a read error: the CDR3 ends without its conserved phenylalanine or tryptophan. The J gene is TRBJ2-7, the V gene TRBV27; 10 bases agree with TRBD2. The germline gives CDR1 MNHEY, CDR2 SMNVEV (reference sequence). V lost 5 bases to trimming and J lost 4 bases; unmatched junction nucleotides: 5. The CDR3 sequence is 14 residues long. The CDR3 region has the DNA TGTGCCAGCAGTCCCGGACTAGCGGAGTACGAGCAGTACCTC. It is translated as CASSPGLAEYEQYL.

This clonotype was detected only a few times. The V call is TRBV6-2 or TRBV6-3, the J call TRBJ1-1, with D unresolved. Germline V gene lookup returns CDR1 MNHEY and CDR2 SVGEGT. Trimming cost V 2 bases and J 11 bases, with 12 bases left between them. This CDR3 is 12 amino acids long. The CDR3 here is CASSYPDGEAFF. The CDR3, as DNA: TGTGCCAGCAGTTACCCGGACGGGGAGGCTTTCTTT.

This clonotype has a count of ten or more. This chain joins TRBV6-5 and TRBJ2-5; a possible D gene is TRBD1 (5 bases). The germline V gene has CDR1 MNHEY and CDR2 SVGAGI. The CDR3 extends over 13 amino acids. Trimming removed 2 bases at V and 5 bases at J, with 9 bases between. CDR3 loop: CASSYRGSETQYF. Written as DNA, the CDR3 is TGTGCCAGCAGTTACAGGGGATCGGAGACCCAGTACTTC.

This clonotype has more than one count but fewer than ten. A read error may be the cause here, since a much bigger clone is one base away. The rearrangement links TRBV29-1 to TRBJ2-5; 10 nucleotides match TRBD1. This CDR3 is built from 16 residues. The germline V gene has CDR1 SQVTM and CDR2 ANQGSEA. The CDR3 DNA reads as TGCAGCTCCCGGGACAGGGGAATGGGACACCAAGTGACCCAGTACTTC. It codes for CSSRDRGMGHQVTQYF.

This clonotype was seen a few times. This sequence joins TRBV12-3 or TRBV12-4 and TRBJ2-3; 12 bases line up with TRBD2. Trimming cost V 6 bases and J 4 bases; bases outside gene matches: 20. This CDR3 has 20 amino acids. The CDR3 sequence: CASSRRLGGRLAGDSDTQYF. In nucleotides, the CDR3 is TGTGCCAGCAGCCGACGCCTGGGGGGTAGACTAGCGGGGGATTCAGATACGCAGTATTTT.

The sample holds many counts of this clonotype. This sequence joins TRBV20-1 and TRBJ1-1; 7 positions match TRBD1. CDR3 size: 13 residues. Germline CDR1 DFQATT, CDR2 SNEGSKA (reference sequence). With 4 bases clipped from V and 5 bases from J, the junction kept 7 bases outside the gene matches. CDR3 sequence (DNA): TGCAGTGCTACGGGACAGCTGGTGACTGAAGCTTTCTTT. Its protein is CSATGQLVTEAFF.